Below, 15 T cell receptor beta chains from the same sample are listed, as sequenced in a study of identical twins. TCRdb re-called the 5' RACE reads through MiXCR, storing one row per CDR3 protein. The sample has 430,000 or so distinct CDR3 sequences; about 24% are singletons. This sample also appeared in a second study, on T cells expressing NK-cell markers.

The sample comprised CD4+ T cells sorted from blood. These receptors were obtained from a woman under 30 in good health.

This clonotype has just one count. This rearrangement joins TRBV3-1 to TRBJ2-7, with D tentatively TRBD1 or TRBD2 (5 bases each). The V gene lost 3 bases and the J gene lost 2 bases, with 8 bases spanning the gap. This CDR3 spans 13 amino acids. Germline CDR1 reads LGHDT; CDR2 reads YNNKEL (reference sequence). As DNA, the CDR3 is TGTGCCAGCAGCCAGGGGGAAACCTACGAGCAGTACTTC. Translating gives CASSQGETYEQYF.

The chain joins TRBV10-2 to TRBJ2-7; 7 bases fit TRBD2. The V gene's germline CDR1 is WSHSY and CDR2 SAAADI. The CDR3 has 14 amino acids. V trimming: 2 bases; J trimming: 5 bases; junction bases outside the gene matches: 6. The CDR3 region has the DNA TGCGCCAGCAGTGAGAGGGGAGGGTGGAACGAGCAGTACTTC. Translated, it gives CASSERGGWNEQYF.

This sequence joins TRBV5-1 and TRBJ2-2; D call uncertain. Germline V gene lookup returns CDR1 SGHRS and CDR2 YFSETQ. V lost 5 bases, J lost 4 bases, and 12 bases lay in between. The CDR3 loop spans 14 amino acids. Written as DNA, the CDR3 is TGCGCCAGCAGGACCACTCCGAGCACCGGGGAGCTGTTTTTT. This encodes CASRTTPSTGELFF.

V gene TRBV20-1 combines with J gene TRBJ1-5; 7 bases match TRBD1. Trimming at V came to 0 bases and at J to 1 base, leaving 3 bases not matched to a gene. This CDR3 has 15 residues. Per the germline V gene, CDR1 is DFQATT and CDR2 is SNEGSKA (reference sequence). The CDR3 reads CSARDRDSSNQPQHF. DNA for the CDR3: TGCAGTGCTAGAGATCGGGACAGCAGCAATCAGCCCCAGCATTTT.

This chain uses TRBV12-3 or TRBV12-4 with TRBJ1-1; 9 bases agree with TRBD1. The CDR3 is 12 residues long. With 5 bases clipped from V and 8 bases from J, the junction kept 3 bases outside the gene matches. The CDR3 region has the DNA TGTGCCAGCAGTATGGGACAGGGAGAAGCTTTCTTT. Translated: CASSMGQGEAFF.

The CDR3 sequence is CSARSEANYGYTF. As DNA, the CDR3 is TGCAGTGCTAGATCAGAAGCTAACTATGGCTACACCTTC. The V and J genes are TRBV20-1 and TRBJ1-2; D uncertain. The CDR3 runs 13 residues. The V and J ends lost 2 bases and 0 bases respectively, with 7 bases between them. Per germline, CDR1 DFQATT and CDR2 SNEGSKA (reference sequence).

This clonotype was detected only a few times. The chain employs TRBV20-1 and TRBJ2-1, with a possible D match to TRBD2 (5 bases). The germline CDR1 and CDR2 sequences are DFQATT and SNEGSKA (reference sequence). This CDR3 spans 15 amino acids. V shed 7 bases and J shed 5 bases, with 21 bases lying between them. CDR3 coding DNA: TGCAGTGGAAACTCCCCTAGCTTTCTTGACAATGAGCAGTTCTTC. It encodes CSGNSPSFLDNEQFF.

This chain joins TRBV5-1 and TRBJ2-7; unclear D gene. Trimming stripped 4 bases from V and 7 bases from J, with 15 bases between. Germline V gene data show CDR1 as SGHRS and CDR2 as YFSETQ. The CDR3 covers 13 residues. The DNA of the CDR3 is TGCGCCAGCAGCCCGGGCCCCGTGGGGGAGCAGTACTTC. This translates into CASSPGPVGEQYF.

CDR3 protein: CASSPLAGGLTTDTQYF. The CDR3 region has the DNA TGCGCCAGCAGCCCCTTAGCGGGGGGGCTCACCACAGATACGCAGTATTTT. This sequence joins TRBV5-1 and TRBJ2-3, with 11 bases matching TRBD2. Germline CDR1 is SGHRS and CDR2 is YFSETQ. The CDR3 covers 17 residues. J lost 2 bases, V lost 4 bases, and 9 bases had no gene match.

There are a few counts of this clonotype. The chain is built from TRBV5-1 and TRBJ2-2; D unclear. Germline values: CDR1 SGHRS, CDR2 YFSETQ. V gave up 0 bases and J gave up 0 bases, with 9 bases separating them. The CDR3 totals 16 residues. CDR3 sequence: CASSLAPTANTGELFF. CDR3 sequence (DNA): TGCGCCAGCAGCTTGGCCCCAACAGCGAACACCGGGGAGCTGTTTTTT.

J is TRBJ2-5 and V is TRBV5-1; D is possibly TRBD2 (5 bases). V was pared by 4 bases and J by 2 bases, with 15 bases between. The germline CDR1 and CDR2 sequences are SGHRS and YFSETQ. This CDR3 is 15 amino acids long. CDR3 region: CASSPRRGSQETQYF. CDR3 nucleotide sequence: TGCGCCAGCAGCCCCCGCCGGGGATCACAAGAGACCCAGTACTTC.

The chain links TRBV10-3 to TRBJ2-7; 10 positions match TRBD1. This CDR3 contains 14 residues. The junction had 7 bases not matched to a gene; V was cut back by 8 bases and J by 3 bases. The germline gives CDR1 ENHRY, CDR2 SYGVKD. The DNA of the CDR3 is TGTGCCATCGCCTCCGGGACAGGGGTCTACGAGCAGTACTTC. This sequence encodes CAIASGTGVYEQYF.

This clonotype has a handful of counts. V and J are TRBV12-3 or TRBV12-4 and TRBJ1-5; 11 bases map to TRBD1. CDR3 size: 15 residues. V gave up 2 bases and J gave up 6 bases; unmatched junction bases: 3. For the CDR3, the DNA is TGTGCCAGCAGTTTAACCGGGACAGGGGGTCAGCCCCAGCATTTT. It translates to CASSLTGTGGQPQHF.

The chain combines TRBV5-1 with TRBJ2-2; D could derive from TRBD1 or TRBD2 (5 bases each). This CDR3 region has 13 residues. The V end was cut by 7 bases, the J end by 1 base, with 8 bases between. The V gene's germline CDR1 is SGHRS and CDR2 YFSETQ. The CDR3 spells CASGDGNTGELFF. The CDR3 bases are TGCGCCAGCGGGGACGGGAACACCGGGGAGCTGTTTTTT.

This chain uses TRBV30 with TRBJ2-2, with D hard to call. CDR1 GTSNPN and CDR2 SVGIG come from the germline V gene (reference sequence). With 3 bases removed from V and 7 bases from J, the gap between germline ends came to 6 bases. The CDR3 consists of 11 residues. Here the CDR3 reads CAWSLVGELFF. Written as DNA, the CDR3 is TGTGCCTGGAGCCTGGTCGGGGAGCTGTTTTTT.